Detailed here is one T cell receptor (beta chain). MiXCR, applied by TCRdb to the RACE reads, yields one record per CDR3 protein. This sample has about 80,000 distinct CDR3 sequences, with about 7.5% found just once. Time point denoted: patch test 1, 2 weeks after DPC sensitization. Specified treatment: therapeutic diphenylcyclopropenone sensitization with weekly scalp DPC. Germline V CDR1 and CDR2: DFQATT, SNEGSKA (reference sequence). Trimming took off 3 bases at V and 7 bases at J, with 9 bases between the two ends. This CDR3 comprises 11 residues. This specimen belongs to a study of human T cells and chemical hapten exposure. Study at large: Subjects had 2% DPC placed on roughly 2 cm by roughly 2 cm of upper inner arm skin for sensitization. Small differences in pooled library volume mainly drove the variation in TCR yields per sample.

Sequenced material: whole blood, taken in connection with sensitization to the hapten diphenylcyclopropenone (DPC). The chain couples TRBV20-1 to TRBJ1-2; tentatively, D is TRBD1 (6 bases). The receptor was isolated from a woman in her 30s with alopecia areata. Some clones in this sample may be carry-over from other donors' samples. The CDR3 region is CSASRDTGYTF. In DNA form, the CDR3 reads TGCAGTGCTAGCCGGGACACTGGCTACACCTTC.